The sequence of this T cell receptor (beta chain) was determined in a study of regulatory T cells in long-lasting Graves disease. Arm-PCR with iRepertoire HTBI primers amplified the CDR3 regions for these TCR beta libraries. Using its own MiXCR run on the multiplex PCR reads, TCRdb lists one record per CDR3 protein. The data contain hundreds of thousands of distinct CDR3 sequences, less than 20% of them singletons. V was pared by 0 bases and J by 0 bases, with 18 bases between. The CDR3 has 19 amino acids. Germline CDR1 reads LNHDA; CDR2 reads SQIVND (reference sequence). Time point noted: newly diagnosed GD, antithyroid drugs for less than 3 months. Making the TCR library involved RNA that had been extracted from PBMCs. This clonotype was picked up many times.

The source was peripheral blood mononuclear cells (PBMCs), collected at new diagnosis, from a patient treated with antithyroid drugs. This TCR derives from a female donor with Graves disease. V is TRBV19 and J is TRBJ2-4; possibly TRBD1 for D (5 bases). CDR3 in amino acids: CASSIDRKVAGLAKNIQYF. CDR3 coding DNA: TGTGCCAGTAGTATAGATCGCAAAGTGGCAGGGCTAGCCAAAAACATTCAGTACTTC.